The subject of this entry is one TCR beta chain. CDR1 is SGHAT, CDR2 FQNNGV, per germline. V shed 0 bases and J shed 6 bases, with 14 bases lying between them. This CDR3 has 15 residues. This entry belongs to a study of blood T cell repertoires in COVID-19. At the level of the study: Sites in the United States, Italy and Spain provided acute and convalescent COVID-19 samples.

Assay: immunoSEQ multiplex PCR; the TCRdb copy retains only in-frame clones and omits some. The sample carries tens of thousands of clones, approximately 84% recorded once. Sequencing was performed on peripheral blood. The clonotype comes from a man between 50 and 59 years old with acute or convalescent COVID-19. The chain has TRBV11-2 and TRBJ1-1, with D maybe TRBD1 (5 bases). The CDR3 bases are TGTGCCAGCAGCTTAGATGGATGGGGGGTGGCTGAAGCTTTCTTT. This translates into CASSLDGWGVAEAFF.